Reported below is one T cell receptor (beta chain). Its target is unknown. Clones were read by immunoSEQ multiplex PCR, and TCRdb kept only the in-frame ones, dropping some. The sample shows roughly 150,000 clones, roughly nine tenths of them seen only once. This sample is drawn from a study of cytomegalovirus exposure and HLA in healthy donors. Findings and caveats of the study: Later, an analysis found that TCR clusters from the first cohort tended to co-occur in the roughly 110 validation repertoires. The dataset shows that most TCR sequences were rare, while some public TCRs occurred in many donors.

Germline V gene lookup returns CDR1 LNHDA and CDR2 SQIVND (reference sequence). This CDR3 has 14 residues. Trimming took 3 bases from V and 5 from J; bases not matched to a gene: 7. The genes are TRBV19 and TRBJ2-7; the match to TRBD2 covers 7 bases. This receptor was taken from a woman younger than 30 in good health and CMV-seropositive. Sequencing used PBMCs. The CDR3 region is CASSIRGERDEQYF. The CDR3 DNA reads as TGTGCCAGTAGTATCCGGGGGGAGCGGGACGAGCAGTACTTC.